The 6 T cell receptor beta chains listed next were all sequenced from one sample in a study of identical twins. TCRdb ran MiXCR on the 5' RACE reads and lists one entry per CDR3 protein. In the table there are approximately 550,000 distinct CDR3 sequences, more than 20% of which are singletons. These sequences were also reported in another study, on yellow fever vaccine responses in identical twins.

The material sequenced was CD4+ T cells sorted from blood. These TCRs come from a woman aged 18-29 years in good health.

The J gene is TRBJ1-2, the V gene TRBV3-1, with 7 nucleotides matching TRBD1. CDR1 is LGHDT and CDR2 is YNNKEL in the germline V gene (reference sequence). V lost 4 bases and J lost 2; bases outside the gene matches: 4. This CDR3 spans 14 amino acids. CDR3 amino acids: CASSRSGQNYGYTF. CDR3 nucleotide sequence: TGTGCCAGCAGCCGCTCGGGACAGAACTATGGCTACACCTTC. Using reference TRBV3-1 and TRBJ1-2 for the parts outside the CDR3, the full variable domain is DTAVSQTPKYLVTQMGNDKSIKCEQNLGHDTMYWYKQDSKKFLKIMFSYNNKELIINETVPNRFSPKSPDKAHLNLHINSLELGDSAVYFCASSRSGQNYGYTFGSGTRLTVV.

This clonotype appeared a few times. The chain uses TRBV12-3 or TRBV12-4 and TRBJ2-1; TRBD2 might be the D (5 bases). The CDR3 consists of 14 residues. Trimming took off 2 bases at V and 5 bases at J, with 10 bases between the two ends. CDR3 sequence reads: CASSLRDYNNEQFF. The CDR3 DNA reads TGTGCCAGCAGTTTACGAGACTACAACAATGAGCAGTTCTTC.

J is TRBJ2-2 and V is TRBV6-5, with a possible D match to TRBD1 (5 bases). Germline V gene lookup returns CDR1 MNHEY and CDR2 SVGAGI. Trimming stripped 3 bases from V and 7 bases from J, with 12 bases between. This CDR3 comprises 14 residues. This CDR3 reads CASSYGAAGGELFF. The DNA of the CDR3 is TGTGCCAGCAGTTATGGGGCCGCTGGCGGGGAGCTGTTTTTT.

This sequence joins TRBV10-3 and TRBJ2-2, with D unresolved. The CDR3 totals 14 residues. V dropped 2 bases and J dropped 0 bases, with 4 bases sitting between them. In germline, CDR1 is ENHRY, CDR2 SYGVKD. CDR3 residues: CAISEPANTGELFF. Here the CDR3 DNA reads TGTGCCATCAGTGAGCCCGCGAACACCGGGGAGCTGTTTTTT.

This clonotype showed up just a few times. V and J are TRBV3-1 and TRBJ2-7; TRBD2 matches at 9 bases. Losses at the gene ends were 1 base for V and 6 bases for J; bases not matched to a gene: 7. Germline V gene data show CDR1 as LGHDT and CDR2 as YNNKEL (reference sequence). The CDR3 runs 15 residues. CDR3 sequence reads: CASSQAAGGPGEQYF. As DNA, the CDR3 is TGTGCCAGCAGCCAAGCGGCGGGAGGGCCAGGCGAGCAGTACTTC.

V usage is TRBV24-1 and J usage is TRBJ1-4; tentative D call: TRBD1 (5 bases). There are 13 residues in the CDR3. V dropped 9 bases and J dropped 5 bases, with 12 bases sitting between them. Germline CDR1 and CDR2: KGHDR and SFDVKD. CDR3 loop: CATGSRENEKLFF. CDR3 bases: TGTGCCACCGGTAGCAGGGAGAATGAAAAACTGTTTTTT.